The clone carrying this TCR beta chain was found many times. Antigen unknown. Template-switch 5'RACE cDNA synthesis added a 10-nucleotide unique molecular identifier. In TCRdb, the 5' RACE reads were re-called with MiXCR into one record per CDR3 protein. The profile shows fewer than 20,000 distinct CDR3 sequences, under 35% of them singletons. This record comes from a study of neurological immune-mediated disorders. Study-wide points: CDR3 amino acid sequences found in expanded clones were never shared across subjects, suggesting private repertoires in all groups. TCR clonal expansion peaked in HTLV-1-associated myelopathy patients and was lowest in multiple sclerosis patients.

This clonotype was obtained from a middle-aged man with HTLV-1-associated myelopathy (HAM/TSP). Sample: PBMCs.

Written as DNA, the CDR3 is TGTGCCACCCTGGGACGTCTGGGTGGCTACACCTTC. Its protein product is CATLGRLGGYTF. V is TRBV3-1 and J is TRBJ1-2; perhaps TRBD1 as D (5 bases). Germline V lookup: CDR1 LGHDT, CDR2 YNNKEL (reference sequence). The CDR3 spans 12 residues. Trimming removed 10 bases from V and 7 bases from J, with 16 bases in between.